This T cell receptor beta chain was recorded in a study of blood T cell repertoires in COVID-19. The CDR3 runs to 11 residues. Germline assignment: CDR1 GTSNPN and CDR2 SVGIG (reference sequence). V lost 4 bases and J lost 5, with 9 bases in between. This clone came up once. Authors' methods: Amplification with reference gene primers provided the estimates of nucleated cell counts. The repertoire was sequenced with immunoSEQ multiplex PCR; TCRdb's copy has only in-frame clones and lacks some. The V and J calls and clone size come from that table; D and trimming were worked out from the DNA. The data show nearly 70,000 clones, roughly 85% seen once.

The chain is built from TRBV30 and TRBJ2-7; unclear D gene. Sequenced sample: peripheral blood. This receptor was taken from a woman aged 50 to 60 with COVID-19, enrolled during active disease. CDR3 sequence (DNA): TGTGCCTGGACGGTCTCGAACGAGCAGTACTTC. Amino acids: CAWTVSNEQYF. The full variable domain, completed using reference TRBV30 and TRBJ2-7, is SQTIHQWPATLVQPVGSPLSLECTVEGTSNPNLYWYRQAAGRGLQLLFYSVGIGQISSEVPQNLSASRPQDRQFILSSKKLLLSDSGFYLCAWTVSNEQYFGPGTRLTVT.